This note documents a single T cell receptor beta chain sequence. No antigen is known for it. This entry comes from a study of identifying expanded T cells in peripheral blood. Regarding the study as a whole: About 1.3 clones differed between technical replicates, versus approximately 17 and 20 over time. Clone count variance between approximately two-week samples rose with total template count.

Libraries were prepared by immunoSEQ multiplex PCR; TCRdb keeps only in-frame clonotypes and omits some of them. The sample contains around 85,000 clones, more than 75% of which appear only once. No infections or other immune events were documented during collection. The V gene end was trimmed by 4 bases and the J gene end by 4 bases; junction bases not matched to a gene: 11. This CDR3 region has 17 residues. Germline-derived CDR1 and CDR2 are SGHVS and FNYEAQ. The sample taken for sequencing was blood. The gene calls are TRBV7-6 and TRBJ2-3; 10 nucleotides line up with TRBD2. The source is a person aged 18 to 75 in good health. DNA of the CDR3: TGTGCCAGCAGCTCATATAGCGGGGGGTCTGTCCCAGATACGCAGTATTTT. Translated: CASSSYSGGSVPDTQYF.